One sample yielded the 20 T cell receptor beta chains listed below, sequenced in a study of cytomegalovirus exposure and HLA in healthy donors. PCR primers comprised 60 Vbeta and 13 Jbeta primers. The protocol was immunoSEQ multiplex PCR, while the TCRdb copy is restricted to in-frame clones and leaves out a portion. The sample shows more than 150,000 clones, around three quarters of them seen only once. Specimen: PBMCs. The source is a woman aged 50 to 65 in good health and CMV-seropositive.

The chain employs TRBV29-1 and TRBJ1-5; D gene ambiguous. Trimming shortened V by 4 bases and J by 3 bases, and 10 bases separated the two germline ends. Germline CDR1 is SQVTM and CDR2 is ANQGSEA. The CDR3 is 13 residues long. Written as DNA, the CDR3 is TGCAGCGTTGGGTCCGGGAACAATCAGCCCCAGCATTTT. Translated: CSVGSGNNQPQHF.

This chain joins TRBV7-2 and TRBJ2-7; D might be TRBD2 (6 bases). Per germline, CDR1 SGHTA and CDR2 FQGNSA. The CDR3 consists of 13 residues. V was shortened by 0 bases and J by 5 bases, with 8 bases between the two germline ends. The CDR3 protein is CASSLAGGDEQYF. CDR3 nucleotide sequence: TGTGCCAGCAGCTTAGCGGGCGGGGACGAGCAGTACTTC.

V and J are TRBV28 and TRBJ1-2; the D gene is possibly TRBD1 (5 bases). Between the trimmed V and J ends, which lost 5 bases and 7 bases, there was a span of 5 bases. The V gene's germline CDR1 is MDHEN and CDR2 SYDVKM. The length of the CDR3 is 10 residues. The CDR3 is CASSRGGYTF. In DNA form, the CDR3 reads TGTGCCAGCAGTAGGGGTGGCTACACCTTC.

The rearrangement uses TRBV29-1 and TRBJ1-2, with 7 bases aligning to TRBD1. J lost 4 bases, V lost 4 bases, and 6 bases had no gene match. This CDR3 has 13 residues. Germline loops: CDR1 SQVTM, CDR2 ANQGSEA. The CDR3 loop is CSVVQGDTYGYTF. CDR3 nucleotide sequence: TGCAGCGTTGTTCAGGGGGACACCTATGGCTACACCTTC.

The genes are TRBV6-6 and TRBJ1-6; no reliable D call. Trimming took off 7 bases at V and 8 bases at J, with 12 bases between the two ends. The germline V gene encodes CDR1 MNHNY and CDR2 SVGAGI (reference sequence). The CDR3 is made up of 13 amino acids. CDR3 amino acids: CASTSIGHSPLHF. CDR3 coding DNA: TGTGCCAGCACTTCAATTGGCCATTCACCCCTCCACTTT.

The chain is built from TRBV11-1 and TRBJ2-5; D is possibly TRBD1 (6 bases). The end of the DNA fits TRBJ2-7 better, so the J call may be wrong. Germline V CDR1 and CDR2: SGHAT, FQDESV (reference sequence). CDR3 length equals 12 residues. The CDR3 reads CASSLQGYEQYF. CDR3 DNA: TGTGCCAGCAGCCTACAGGGCTACGAGCAGTACTTC.

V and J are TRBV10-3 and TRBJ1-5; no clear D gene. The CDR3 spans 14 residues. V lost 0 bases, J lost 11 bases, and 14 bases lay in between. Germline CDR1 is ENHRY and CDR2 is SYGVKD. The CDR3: CAISESSPGGAQHF. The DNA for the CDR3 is TGTGCCATCAGTGAGTCGTCCCCGGGTGGAGCCCAGCATTTT.

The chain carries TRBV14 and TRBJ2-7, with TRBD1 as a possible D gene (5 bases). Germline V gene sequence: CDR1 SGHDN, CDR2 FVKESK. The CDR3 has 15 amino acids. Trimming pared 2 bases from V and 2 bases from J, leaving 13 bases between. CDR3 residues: CASSQSGQPTYEQYF. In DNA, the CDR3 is TGTGCCAGCAGCCAATCTGGACAACCTACCTACGAGCAGTACTTC.

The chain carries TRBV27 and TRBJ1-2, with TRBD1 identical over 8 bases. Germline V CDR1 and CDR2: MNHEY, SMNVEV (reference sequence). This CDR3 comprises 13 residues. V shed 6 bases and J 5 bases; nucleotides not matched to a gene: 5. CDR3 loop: CASSRQGRYGYTF. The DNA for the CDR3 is TGTGCCAGCAGCCGACAGGGGAGGTATGGCTACACCTTC.

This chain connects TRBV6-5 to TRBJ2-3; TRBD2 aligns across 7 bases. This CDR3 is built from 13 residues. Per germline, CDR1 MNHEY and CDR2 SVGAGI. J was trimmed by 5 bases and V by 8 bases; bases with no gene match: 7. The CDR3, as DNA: TGTGCCAGCTCGGTGGGGGGGGGAGATACGCAGTATTTT. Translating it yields CASSVGGGDTQYF.

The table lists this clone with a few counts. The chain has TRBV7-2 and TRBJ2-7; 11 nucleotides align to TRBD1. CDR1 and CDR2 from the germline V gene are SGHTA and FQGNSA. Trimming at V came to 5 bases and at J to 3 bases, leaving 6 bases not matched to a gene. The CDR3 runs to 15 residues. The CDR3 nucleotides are TGTGCCAGCAGCACTGGGACAGGGGGACACTACGAGCAGTACTTC. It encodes CASSTGTGGHYEQYF. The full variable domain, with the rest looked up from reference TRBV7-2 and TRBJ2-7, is GAGVSQSPSNKVTEKGKDVELRCDPISGHTALYWYRQSLGQGLEFLIYFQGNSAPDKSGLPSDRFSAERTGGSVSTLTIQRTQQEDSAVYLCASSTGTGGHYEQYFGPGTRLTVT.

This CDR3 reads CASSWGSVWNTGELFF. CDR3 in DNA: TGTGCCAGCAGTTGGGGCTCGGTCTGGAACACCGGGGAGCTGTTTTTT. This chain joins TRBV6-5 and TRBJ2-2; maybe TRBD1 (5 bases). Germline CDR1 MNHEY, CDR2 SVGAGI. This CDR3 is built from 16 residues. Deletions cut 4 bases from V and 1 base from J, with 13 bases between.

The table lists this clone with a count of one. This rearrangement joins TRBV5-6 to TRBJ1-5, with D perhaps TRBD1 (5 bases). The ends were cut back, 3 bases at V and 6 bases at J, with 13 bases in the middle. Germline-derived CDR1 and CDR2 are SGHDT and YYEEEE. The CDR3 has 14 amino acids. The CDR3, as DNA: TGTGCCAGCAGCTCCAAGGAGGGGAGTCAGCCCCAGCATTTT. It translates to CASSSKEGSQPQHF.

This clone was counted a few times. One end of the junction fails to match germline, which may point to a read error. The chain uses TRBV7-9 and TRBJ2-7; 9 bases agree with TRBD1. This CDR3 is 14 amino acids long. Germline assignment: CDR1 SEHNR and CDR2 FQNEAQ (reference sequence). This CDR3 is CSSSVAGQGSQQYF. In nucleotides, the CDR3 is TGTTCCAGCAGCGTCGCGGGACAGGGTTCCCAGCAGTACTTC. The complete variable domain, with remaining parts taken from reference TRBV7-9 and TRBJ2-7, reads DTGVSQNPRHKITKRGQNVTFRCDPISEHNRLYWYRQTLGQGPEFLTYFQNEAQLEKSRLLSDRFSAERPKGSFSTLEIQRTEQGDSAMYLCSSSVAGQGSQQYFGPGTRLTVT.

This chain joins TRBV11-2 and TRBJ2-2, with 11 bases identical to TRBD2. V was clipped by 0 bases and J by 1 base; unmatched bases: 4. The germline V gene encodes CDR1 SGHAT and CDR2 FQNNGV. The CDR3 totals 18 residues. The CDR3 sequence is CASSLDVSGRGNTGELFF. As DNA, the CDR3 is TGTGCCAGCAGCTTAGATGTTAGCGGGAGGGGGAACACCGGGGAGCTGTTTTTT.

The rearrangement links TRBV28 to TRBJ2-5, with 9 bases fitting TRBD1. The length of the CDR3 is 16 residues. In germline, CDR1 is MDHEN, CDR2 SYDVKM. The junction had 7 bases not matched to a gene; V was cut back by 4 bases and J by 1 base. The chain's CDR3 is CASSSINRGLQETQYF. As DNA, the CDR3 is TGTGCCAGCAGTTCAATTAACAGGGGGCTCCAAGAGACCCAGTACTTC.

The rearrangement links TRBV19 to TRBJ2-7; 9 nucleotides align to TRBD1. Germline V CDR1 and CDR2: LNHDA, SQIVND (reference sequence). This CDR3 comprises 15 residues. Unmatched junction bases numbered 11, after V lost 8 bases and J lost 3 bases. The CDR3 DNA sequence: TGTGCCAGTCGGGCCCCACAGGGGGCCGGCTACGAGCAGTACTTC. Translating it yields CASRAPQGAGYEQYF.

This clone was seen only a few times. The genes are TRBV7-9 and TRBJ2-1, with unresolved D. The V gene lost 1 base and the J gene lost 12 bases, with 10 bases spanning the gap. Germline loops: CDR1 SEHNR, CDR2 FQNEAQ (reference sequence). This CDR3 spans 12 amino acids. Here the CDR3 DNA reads TGTGCCAGCAGCTTAGTGTCGGTAGCGCAGTTCTTC. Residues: CASSLVSVAQFF.

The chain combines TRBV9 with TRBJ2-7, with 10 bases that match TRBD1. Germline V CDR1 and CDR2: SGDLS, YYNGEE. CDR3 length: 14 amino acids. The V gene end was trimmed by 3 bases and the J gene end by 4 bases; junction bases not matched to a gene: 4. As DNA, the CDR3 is TGTGCCAGCAGCGGGGACAGGGGTGTGTACGAGCAGTACTTC. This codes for CASSGDRGVYEQYF.

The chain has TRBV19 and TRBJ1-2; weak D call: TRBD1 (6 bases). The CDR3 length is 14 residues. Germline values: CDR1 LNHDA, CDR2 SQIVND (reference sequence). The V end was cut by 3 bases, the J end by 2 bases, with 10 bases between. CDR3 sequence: CASSIRGSNYGYTF. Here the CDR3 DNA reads TGTGCCAGTAGTATCAGGGGCTCGAACTATGGCTACACCTTC.